Given below is one T cell receptor (beta chain) in context. This record comes from a study of shared clonotypes between healthy human individuals. The CDR3 spans 16 residues. V lost 6 bases to trimming and J lost 2 bases, with 19 bases between them. CDR1 is SQVTM, CDR2 ANQGSEA, per germline. Produced via immunoSEQ multiplex PCR; TCRdb's table is partial and in-frame only. Among some 2.4 million clones listed, 93% were seen once. The sample consisted of naive CD4+ T cells from PBMCs. The sample's subset: CD45RA+ positively selected. The TCR originated in a man aged 18 to 35 in good health. Some clones in this sample may be carry-over from other donors' samples. The chain couples TRBV29-1 to TRBJ2-2; possibly TRBD1 for D (5 bases). This chain's CDR3 is CSVQTVPRHNTGELFF. As DNA, the CDR3 is TGCAGCGTGCAGACAGTCCCGAGACATAACACCGGGGAGCTGTTTTTT.